This section outlines one T cell receptor (beta chain) sequence together with its context. TCRdb keeps only in-frame clones here, not all; method: immunoSEQ multiplex PCR. The sample contains some 140,000 clones, roughly nine tenths of which appear only once. The sample comes from a study of control samples from healthy donors and cancer patients. This CDR3 spans 16 amino acids. CDR1 and CDR2 from the germline V gene are SGHTA and FQGNSA. Germline trimming cut 1 base from V and 2 bases from J; bases unmatched to any gene: 6. The chain combines TRBV7-2 with TRBJ2-7; 9 bases fit TRBD1. Sequences were obtained from blood. The TCR sequence derives from a woman in her 30s in good health. The CDR3 DNA follows: TGTGCCAGCAGCTTAGGGGCGGGACAGGGCACCTACGAGCAGTACTTC. It encodes CASSLGAGQGTYEQYF. Variable domain in full (rest from reference TRBV7-2 and TRBJ2-7): GAGVSQSPSNKVTEKGKDVELRCDPISGHTALYWYRQSLGQGLEFLIYFQGNSAPDKSGLPSDRFSAERTGGSVSTLTIQRTQQEDSAVYLCASSLGAGQGTYEQYFGPGTRLTVT.